This T cell receptor beta chain emerged from a study of shared T cell receptors in the human thymus. The CDR3 is 14 amino acids. V lost 0 bases and J 5 bases, leaving 11 bases between the germline ends. CDR1 and CDR2 (germline): MNHEY, SMNVEV (reference sequence). This clone was seen only once. The repertoire was sequenced with immunoSEQ multiplex PCR; TCRdb's copy has only in-frame clones and lacks some. The table has 63,000 or so clones, 90% to 95% seen once. This TCR came from a human donor. The sequenced sample consisted of thymocytes. The rearrangement joins TRBV27 to TRBJ2-7; D is tentatively TRBD1 or TRBD2 (5 bases each). Written as DNA, the CDR3 is TGTGCCAGCAGTTTATCGGGACGGACGCACGAGCAGTACTTC. Translating it yields CASSLSGRTHEQYF.